Below, 13 T cell receptor beta chains from the same sample are listed, as sequenced in a study of PD-1 blockade in classical Hodgkin lymphoma. Every patient was affected by relapse after autologous stem cell transplantation, while exposure to brentuximab vedotin was not uniform. Clones were sequenced by immunoSEQ multiplex PCR, and TCRdb holds only the in-frame ones, with some missing. The sample consists of tens of thousands of clones, roughly four fifths of them appearing once. The sequenced sample was peripheral blood mononuclear cells (PBMCs), obtained before the second cycle of nivolumab. The receptors here all came from a human donor with classical Hodgkin lymphoma.

The sample holds one count of this clone. V gene TRBV6-1 combines with J gene TRBJ1-5, with a tentative D call TRBD1 (6 bases). Germline CDR1 and CDR2: MNHNS and SASEGT. V shed 6 bases and J shed 7 bases, with 10 bases lying between them. The CDR3 runs 12 residues. CDR3 DNA: TGTGCCAGCAGGAAAGGGGGACAGCCCCAGCATTTT. It translates to CASRKGGQPQHF.

The chain combines TRBV9 with TRBJ2-1; tentatively, D is TRBD1 (6 bases). This CDR3 is 16 amino acids long. V was trimmed by 2 bases and J by 9 bases, leaving 21 bases between them. Looked up from germline, CDR1 is SGDLS and CDR2 is YYNGEE. CDR3: CASSVGWAGALSEQFF. The CDR3 nucleotides are TGTGCCAGCAGCGTGGGGTGGGCAGGGGCCCTTAGTGAGCAGTTCTTC.

This chain connects TRBV28 to TRBJ1-2; the D gene is possibly TRBD1 (5 bases). The CDR3 consists of 11 residues. CDR1 is MDHEN and CDR2 is SYDVKM in the germline V gene. Trimming pared 6 bases from V and 12 bases from J, leaving 14 bases between. In nucleotides, the CDR3 is TGTGCCAGCAGGTGGAGGGGTCCCCACACCTTC. Translation: CASRWRGPHTF.

The chain employs TRBV4-2 and TRBJ1-6; D uncertain. The CDR3 has 14 residues. Deletions cut 1 base from V and 7 bases from J, with 8 bases between. In germline, CDR1 is LGHNA, CDR2 YNFKEQ. The CDR3: CASSQVGANSPLHF. The DNA for the CDR3 is TGTGCCAGCAGCCAAGTAGGTGCCAATTCACCCCTCCACTTT.

The J gene is TRBJ1-2, the V gene TRBV19, with D possibly TRBD1 on 6 matching bases. This CDR3 spans 14 amino acids. V lost 4 bases and J lost 4, with 13 bases in between. Germline V lookup: CDR1 LNHDA, CDR2 SQIVND (reference sequence). CDR3 amino acids: CASSKNEGGYGYTF. The CDR3 DNA follows: TGTGCCAGTAGTAAGAACGAGGGGGGCTATGGCTACACCTTC.

CDR3 in amino acids: CAIKERGSSYNEQFF. The CDR3 DNA reads as TGTGCCATCAAAGAGCGGGGGAGCTCCTACAATGAGCAGTTCTTC. The chain joins TRBV10-3 to TRBJ2-1, with 8 bases lining up with TRBD2. Germline loops: CDR1 ENHRY, CDR2 SYGVKD. The CDR3 covers 15 residues. The J segment lost 0 bases and the V segment lost 7 bases, leaving 5 bases of the junction unmatched.

This clone was counted once. The chain recombines TRBV28 with TRBJ2-1; D is undetermined. CDR3 length equals 16 residues. The germline V gene encodes CDR1 MDHEN and CDR2 SYDVKM. Trimming removed 5 bases from V and 0 bases from J, with 14 bases in between. The chain's CDR3 is CASSPLTIISYNEQFF. DNA of the CDR3: TGTGCCAGCAGTCCCCTGACCATAATCTCCTACAATGAGCAGTTCTTC.

This clone has more than one count but fewer than ten. This sequence joins TRBV2 and TRBJ2-1, with D hard to call. The V gene's germline CDR1 is SNHLY and CDR2 FYNNEI. Trimming pared 7 bases from V and 6 bases from J, leaving 13 bases between. CDR3 length: 13 amino acids. CDR3 nucleotide sequence: TGTGCCAGCACCGAATGGTACTCCAATGAGCAGTTCTTC. Protein product: CASTEWYSNEQFF.

In its sample, this clone was seen a few times. The chain carries TRBV7-8 and TRBJ2-5; D remains unclear. This CDR3 is built from 16 residues. The germline V and J ends were trimmed by 1 base and 5 bases, with 17 bases remaining between them. From germline, CDR1 is SGHVS and CDR2 FQNEAQ. The CDR3 protein is CASSLVLISQRETQYF. The CDR3 DNA follows: TGTGCCAGCAGCTTAGTCCTGATCAGCCAGAGGGAGACCCAGTACTTC.

V and J are TRBV18 and TRBJ1-5; 7 nucleotides agree with TRBD1. CDR3 size: 16 residues. Germline CDR1 is KGHSH and CDR2 is LQKENI. Germline trimming cut 5 bases from V and 5 bases from J; bases unmatched to any gene: 12. CDR3 protein: CASSTGTVSGDQPQHF. In DNA, the CDR3 is TGTGCCAGCTCAACGGGGACAGTCAGTGGGGATCAGCCCCAGCATTTT.

The rearrangement joins TRBV11-2 to TRBJ2-7; D remains ambiguous. The CDR3 sequence is 15 residues long. Germline V gene sequence: CDR1 SGHAT, CDR2 FQNNGV. Trimming shortened V by 0 bases and J by 2 bases, and 11 bases separated the two germline ends. This CDR3 is CASSLEGPRTYEQYF. The CDR3 DNA reads TGTGCCAGCAGCTTAGAAGGGCCAAGGACCTACGAGCAGTACTTC.

A single count supports this clone. The chain carries TRBV5-5 and TRBJ2-7; D not resolved. Trimming removed 3 bases at V and 2 bases at J, with 9 bases between. The CDR3 is made up of 13 amino acids. Germline lookup yields CDR1 SGHKS and CDR2 YYEKEE (reference sequence). CDR3 in DNA: TGTGCCAGCAGCTCCGAGGCGACCTACGAGCAGTACTTC. It translates to CASSSEATYEQYF.

The chain employs TRBV5-1 and TRBJ2-1, with a weak D call TRBD2 (5 bases). The CDR3 has 13 amino acids. CDR1 is SGHRS and CDR2 is YFSETQ in the germline V gene. The ends were cut back, 0 bases at V and 7 bases at J, with 8 bases in the middle. The CDR3 spells CASSLERGNEQFF. The DNA for the CDR3 is TGCGCCAGCAGCTTGGAGCGCGGGAATGAGCAGTTCTTC.